The clone carrying this T cell receptor (beta chain) was counted once. The sample is drawn from a study of tumor-infiltrating lymphocytes in primary liver carcinoma. The overall study: Sample yields of productive TCRbeta reads, ranging from roughly 3.65 to 7.13 million, were similar across tissue types.

The germline V gene encodes CDR1 SGHAT and CDR2 FQNNGV. The CDR3 is 16 residues long. Trimming took off 5 bases at V and 8 bases at J, with 22 bases between the two ends. Total RNA amounting to roughly 0.5 ug was the source from which TCR beta cDNA was made with a constant-region primer. Three-round nested multiplex PCR performed with slightly modified ARM-PCR produced the TCR beta libraries. Investigators reported that the first two PCR rounds, at 10 cycles each, used TRBV1-TRBV30 forward primers with a C-beta reverse primer. TCRdb reprocessed the multiplex PCR reads with MiXCR, giving one entry per CDR3 protein. The table records 100,000 or so distinct CDR3 sequences, roughly 80% of them present only once. RNA and DNA were co-extracted from approximately 20-30 mg of unsorted bulk tissue.

The chain is built from TRBV11-2 and TRBJ2-1, with D possibly matching TRBD2 (5 bases). The sequencing sample was made of liver tumor tissue from sampling region 3. Specified subset: tumor region T3, left-lateral pole. The TCR originated in a man in his forties with primary liver carcinoma and hepatitis B virus infection. The CDR3 nucleotides read TGTGCCAGCAGCCTCCTGACTAAAGGGTGTAATGATGAGCAGTTCTTC. This translates into CASSLLTKGCNDEQFF.